The source of this T cell receptor (beta chain) is a study of identical twins. In every case, the donor was a healthy Caucasian. MiXCR, applied by TCRdb to the 5' RACE reads, yields one record per CDR3 protein. The table shows some 500,000 distinct CDR3 sequences, with nearly 10% occurring only once. This clonotype showed up just a few times. These data also featured in a second study, about yellow fever vaccine responses in identical twins.

This sequence was found in a woman between 18 and 29 years old in good health. Sample: PBMCs.

The CDR3 sequence: CASSVEPPPTDTQYF. In nucleotides, the CDR3 is TGTGCCAGCAGCGTAGAACCCCCACCCACAGATACGCAGTATTTT. The gene calls are TRBV9 and TRBJ2-3, with D hard to call. V was pared by 0 bases and J by 2 bases, with 10 bases between. Germline assignment: CDR1 SGDLS and CDR2 YYNGEE. The CDR3 is 15 amino acids.